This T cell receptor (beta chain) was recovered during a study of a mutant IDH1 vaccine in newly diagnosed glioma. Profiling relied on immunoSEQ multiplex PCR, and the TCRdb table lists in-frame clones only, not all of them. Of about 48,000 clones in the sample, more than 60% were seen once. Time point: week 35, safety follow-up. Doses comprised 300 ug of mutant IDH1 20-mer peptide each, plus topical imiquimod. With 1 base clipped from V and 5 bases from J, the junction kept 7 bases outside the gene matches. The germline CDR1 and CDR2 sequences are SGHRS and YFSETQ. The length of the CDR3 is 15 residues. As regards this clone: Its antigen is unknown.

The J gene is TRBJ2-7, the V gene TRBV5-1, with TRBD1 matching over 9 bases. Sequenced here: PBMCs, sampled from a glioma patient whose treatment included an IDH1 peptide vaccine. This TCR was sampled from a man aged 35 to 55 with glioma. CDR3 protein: CASSLSGTGSHEQYF. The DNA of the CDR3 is TGCGCCAGCAGCTTGAGTGGGACAGGGTCCCACGAGCAGTACTTC.